This is a list of T cell receptor beta chains from one sample in a study of OX40 agonist ivuxolimab in advanced cancers. Here immunoSEQ multiplex PCR was the method, and the copy in TCRdb shows in-frame clones only, minus some. The sample holds about 67,000 clones, about 84% seen once. Sample: CD4+ or CD8+ T cells sorted from blood, taken in a trial of the OX40 agonist ivuxolimab. The origin of the receptors is an adult with an advanced solid tumor such as melanoma, head and neck, liver or kidney cancer. Both conserved end residues are part of each CDR3. A D gene is named only where the DNA matches it firmly. The size field is filled for only some rows; it gives once, few, many or a size class.

d_call | clone_size | j_call | v_call | cdr3_nt | cdr3_aa
. | . | TRBJ1-4 | TRBV10-3 | TGTGCCATCTCTGCAGGGCGAGGGGAAAAACTGTTTTTT | CAISAGRGEKLFF
. | . | TRBJ2-1 | TRBV6-5 | TGTGCCAGCAGTTACACTACAGGGCTCCACAATGAGCAGTTCTTC | CASSYTTGLHNEQFF
TRBD1 | . | TRBJ1-2 | TRBV4-1 | TGCGCCAGCAGCCCCGAATCCCTAGTCGGGACAGGGAAGGATGGCTACACCTTC | CASSPESLVGTGKDGYTF
. | . | TRBJ1-4 | TRBV30 | TGTGCCTGGAGTCGGTGGGGGAGTGAAAAACTGTTTTTT | CAWSRWGSEKLFF
. | . | TRBJ1-1 | TRBV7-2 | TGTGCCAGCAGCCCAGTTTTAGCAGGGTTGTACACTGAAGCTTTCTTT | CASSPVLAGLYTEAFF
. | . | TRBJ1-2 | TRBV27 | TGTGCCAGCAGTTTGGGGGGTGACTATGGCTACACCTTC | CASSLGGDYGYTF
. | . | TRBJ1-2 | TRBV6-6 | TGTGCCAGCAGTTACTCGTTTGTTGGTCCGACCTATGGCTACACCTTC | CASSYSFVGPTYGYTF
TRBD1 | . | TRBJ1-1 | TRBV2 | TGTGCCGGCCTGACAGGGGCAATGAACACTGAAGCTTTCTTT | CAGLTGAMNTEAFF
. | . | TRBJ1-2 | TRBV27 | TGTGCCAGCAGTTTAAAGGCCGGGAACTATGGCTACACCTTC | CASSLKAGNYGYTF
TRBD1 | . | TRBJ1-2 | TRBV7-9 | TGTGCCAGCAGCCCTACAGGGGGCGCGAGCTATGGCTACACCTTC | CASSPTGGASYGYTF
TRBD2 | . | TRBJ2-1 | TRBV27 | TGTGCCAGCAGTTCAAAGGTGTCGGGACTAGCGGGAGATCGATCTGAGCAGTTCTTC | CASSSKVSGLAGDRSEQFF
. | . | TRBJ1-6 | TRBV28 | TGTGCCAGCAGTGCCCGATCCTTCTCCTATAATTCACCCCTCCACTTT | CASSARSFSYNSPLHF
. | . | TRBJ2-3 | TRBV1 | TGCACCAGCAGCCCGACGGAGGACAGCCCGACAGATACGCAGTATTTT | CTSSPTEDSPTDTQYF
. | once | TRBJ1-1 | TRBV10-2 | TGCGCCAGCAGTGAGGGGGACTCAGGCCAAGCTTTCTTT | CASSEGDSGQAFF
TRBD1 | . | TRBJ2-2 | TRBV30 | TGTGCCTGGAGTGACCAGGGGGCCGGGGAGCTGTTTTTT | CAWSDQGAGELFF
. | . | TRBJ2-3 | TRBV5-1 | TGCGCCAGCAGCCTTTCTAGAGCGGCAAAGGGAGATACGCAGTATTTT | CASSLSRAAKGDTQYF
. | . | TRBJ2-5 | TRBV20-1 | TGCAGTGCCGTACAGCAAGAGACCCAGTACTTC | CSAVQQETQYF
TRBD1 | . | TRBJ2-1 | TRBV6-5 | TGTGCCAGCAGTTATCAAGGGACAGAGGCCGTCAATGAGCAGTTCTTC | CASSYQGTEAVNEQFF
. | . | TRBJ2-6 | TRBV28 | TGTGCCAGCAGTTTAGCAAGCGCTAATACTGGGGCCAACGTCCTGACTTTC | CASSLASANTGANVLTF
TRBD1 | . | TRBJ1-5 | TRBV30 | TGTGCCTGGAGTGTAGAGCGGACAGGGATGAGCAATCAGCCCCAGCATTTT | CAWSVERTGMSNQPQHF
. | . | TRBJ2-7 | TRBV28 | TGTGCCAGCAGTTCAAGGCGGGGGCAGGGGGTCCTAGACGAGCAGTACTTC | CASSSRRGQGVLDEQYF
. | . | TRBJ2-7 | TRBV28 | TGTGCCAGCAGTTTAGCTGAGACGGCTAGCTCCTACGAGCAGTACTTC | CASSLAETASSYEQYF
. | . | TRBJ2-3 | TRBV19 | TGTGCCAGTAGTACCAAAACCCGAGATACGCAGTATTTT | CASSTKTRDTQYF
. | . | TRBJ1-1 | TRBV28 | TGTGCCAGCGTCCGAGGGGTTGACACTGAAGCTTTCTTT | CASVRGVDTEAFF
. | few | TRBJ1-1 | TRBV25-1 | TGTGCCACCAGGACCGAAATGAACACTGAAGCTTTCTTT | CATRTEMNTEAFF
. | . | TRBJ1-2 | TRBV9 | TGTGCCAGCAGCCTATCTCTAACTACTAACTATGGCTACACCTTC | CASSLSLTTNYGYTF
. | once | TRBJ2-1 | TRBV12-5 | TGTGCTAGTGATGGAGTTTACAATGAGCAGTTCTTC | CASDGVYNEQFF
. | . | TRBJ2-3 | TRBV5-1 | TGCGCCAGCAGCTTCCCCACAGATACGCAGTATTTT | CASSFPTDTQYF
. | . | TRBJ2-2 | TRBV28 | TGTGCCAGCAGTTTACACATAGGGGGGGAGCTGTTTTTT | CASSLHIGGELFF
. | . | TRBJ2-7 | TRBV29-1 | TGCAGCGCTCTAACCTCGCGGGAGCAGTACTTC | CSALTSREQYF
TRBD1 | . | TRBJ2-3 | TRBV9 | TGTGCCAGCAGCGTAGGGGCTTCAGGGGGCTCGGATACGCAGTATTTT | CASSVGASGGSDTQYF
TRBD2 | . | TRBJ2-1 | TRBV6-6 | TGTGCCACTACTTTCAGCGGGGTGCGGTACAATGAGCAGTTCTTC | CATTFSGVRYNEQFF
TRBD1 | . | TRBJ2-3 | TRBV4-2 | TGTGCCAGCAGCCGTGGACAGGGTAAGCTGGATTTT | CASSRGQGKLDF
. | . | TRBJ2-7 | TRBV15 | TGTGCCACCAGCAGAGATTCGGGTGGGCAGTACTTC | CATSRDSGGQYF
. | . | TRBJ1-4 | TRBV4-1 | TGCGCCAGCAGCCGCGTGGGGGAAAAACTGTTTTTT | CASSRVGEKLFF
TRBD1 | . | TRBJ1-1 | TRBV5-1 | TGCGCCAGCAGCTTGGGGACAGGGGAGGTGGGTACTGAAGCTTTCTTT | CASSLGTGEVGTEAFF
TRBD1 | once | TRBJ1-2 | TRBV5-5 | TGTGCCAGCAGCTTGCCCATGGACAGGGATTATGGCTACACCTTC | CASSLPMDRDYGYTF
TRBD2 | . | TRBJ2-7 | TRBV13 | TGTGCCAGCAGCTCCGGGACTAGCGGAACCCCCTACGAGCAGTACTTC | CASSSGTSGTPYEQYF
TRBD2 | . | TRBJ2-4 | TRBV11-1 | TGTGCCAGCAGCTTAAAACTAGCGGGGAAAAACATTCAGTACTTC | CASSLKLAGKNIQYF
TRBD2 | . | TRBJ2-3 | TRBV7-3 | TGTGCCACCCGCCTAGGGACTAGCGGGACAGATACGCAGTATTTT | CATRLGTSGTDTQYF
. | . | TRBJ1-1 | TRBV4-1 | TGCGCCAGCAGCCAAGGCTCAGGGAGGTACACTGAAGCTTTCTTT | CASSQGSGRYTEAFF
TRBD1 | once | TRBJ1-2 | TRBV6-5 | TGTGCCAGCAGCCGAACAGGGGGGACGCATGGCTACACCTTC | CASSRTGGTHGYTF
TRBD2 | . | TRBJ2-7 | TRBV10-3 | TGTGCCATCAGTGAGGCGGGAGGTGACGAGCAGTACTTC | CAISEAGGDEQYF
TRBD1 | once | TRBJ1-2 | TRBV6-6 | TGTGCCAGCAGTAAGACAGGGGAGGGTGGCTACACCTTC | CASSKTGEGGYTF
. | . | TRBJ2-7 | TRBV11-3 | TGTGCCAGCAGCGCCGAGTCCGGGGCGAGCGAGCAGTACTTC | CASSAESGASEQYF
. | . | TRBJ2-7 | TRBV18 | TGTGCCAGCTCGCTATACGGGGAATGGCAGTACTTC | CASSLYGEWQYF
. | . | TRBJ2-2 | TRBV7-8 | TGTGCCAGCAGCGTCCTCTTCAACACCGGGGAGCTGTTTTTT | CASSVLFNTGELFF
. | . | TRBJ2-3 | TRBV5-6 | TGTGCCAGCAGCTTGGAGGTAGCGGCAGATACGCAGTATTTT | CASSLEVAADTQYF
. | . | TRBJ2-2 | TRBV19 | TGTGCCAGTAGGACCACAGGTCGAACCGGGGAGCTGTTTTTT | CASRTTGRTGELFF
TRBD1 | . | TRBJ2-3 | TRBV7-3 | TGTGCCAGCAGCCAGTGGACAGGGGGGCAAGATACGCAGTATTTT | CASSQWTGGQDTQYF